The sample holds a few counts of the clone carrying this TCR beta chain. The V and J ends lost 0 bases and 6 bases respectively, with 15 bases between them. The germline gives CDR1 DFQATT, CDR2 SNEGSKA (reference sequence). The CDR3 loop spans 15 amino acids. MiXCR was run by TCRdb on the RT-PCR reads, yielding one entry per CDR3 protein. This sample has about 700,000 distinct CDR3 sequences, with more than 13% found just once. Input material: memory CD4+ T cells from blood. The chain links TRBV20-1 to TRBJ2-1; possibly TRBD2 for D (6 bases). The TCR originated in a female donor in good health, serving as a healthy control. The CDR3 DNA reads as TGCAGTGCTAGAGATGGGGGGACTGTAACCAATGAGCAGTTCTTC. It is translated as CSARDGGTVTNEQFF.